The clone carrying this T cell receptor beta chain was observed a handful of times. Germline loops: CDR1 MRHNA, CDR2 SNTAGT. CDR3 size: 13 residues. V lost 6 bases and J lost 3, with 9 bases in between. This record belongs to a study of T cell changes during pregnancy in multiple sclerosis. The data were produced by immunoSEQ multiplex PCR, yet TCRdb's version contains in-frame clones alone and is incomplete. Of more than 95,000 clones in the sample, approximately 90% were seen once. This chain connects TRBV6-4 to TRBJ1-5; no clear D gene. The TCR comes from a female donor with multiple sclerosis, enrolled in a pregnancy study. The sequencing used peripheral blood, collected after pregnancy. CDR3 amino acids: CASSVDTNQPQHF. CDR3 coding DNA: TGTGCCAGCAGCGTAGACACCAATCAGCCCCAGCATTTT.